This entry lists 23 T cell receptor beta chains sequenced from one sample in a study of blood T cell repertoires in COVID-19. The repertoire was sequenced with immunoSEQ multiplex PCR; TCRdb's copy has only in-frame clones and lacks some. There are 160,000 or so clones in the sample; 70% to 90% occur only once, and approximately 10% lies in the top ten. The sequenced material came from peripheral blood. The receptors stem from a human donor in a cohort sampled during active COVID-19.

This chain links TRBV7-3 with TRBJ1-5, with D possibly TRBD1 on 6 matching bases. This CDR3 spans 15 amino acids. Trimming removed 0 bases at V and 2 bases at J, with 8 bases between. Germline CDR1 is SGHTA and CDR2 is FQGTGA. CDR3 protein: CASSLTGGRNQPQHF. CDR3 bases: TGTGCCAGCAGCTTAACGGGGGGGCGCAATCAGCCCCAGCATTTT.

This chain connects TRBV11-2 to TRBJ1-1; D is uncertain. CDR1 and CDR2 from the germline V gene are SGHAT and FQNNGV. The V end was cut by 1 base, the J end by 7 bases, with 10 bases between. The CDR3 is 13 amino acids. CDR3 sequence: CASSLAREIEAFF. The CDR3 region has the DNA TGTGCCAGCAGCTTAGCCCGGGAGATTGAAGCTTTCTTT.

The CDR3 loop is CASSRLAGEYGDTQYF. The CDR3 nucleotides are TGTGCCAGCAGTCGACTAGCGGGAGAATATGGAGATACGCAGTATTTT. The rearrangement uses TRBV7-3 and TRBJ2-3; the match to TRBD2 covers 12 bases. CDR3 length: 16 amino acids. J was trimmed by 5 bases and V by 6 bases; bases with no gene match: 9. Germline V lookup: CDR1 SGHTA, CDR2 FQGTGA.

This chain joins TRBV9 and TRBJ2-5; 13 bases are shared with TRBD2. V lost 0 bases and J lost 1; bases outside the gene matches: 18. Per the germline V gene, CDR1 is SGDLS and CDR2 is YYNGEE. CDR3 length: 22 residues. CDR3 bases: TGTGCCAGCAGCGTAGGTATAGGGACTAGCGGGATCGAGTCAACCGTCCAAGAGACCCAGTACTTC. Protein sequence: CASSVGIGTSGIESTVQETQYF.

J is TRBJ2-1 and V is TRBV12-5; TRBD2 agrees at 10 bases. V shed 4 bases and J 8 bases; nucleotides not matched to a gene: 8. CDR1 LGHNT and CDR2 FRNRAP come from the germline V gene. There are 15 residues in the CDR3. CDR3: CASGSGLAEADEQFF. Here the CDR3 DNA reads TGTGCTAGTGGTTCCGGACTAGCGGAGGCGGATGAGCAGTTCTTC.

The genes are TRBV24-1 and TRBJ1-1, with D tentatively TRBD1 (5 bases). The germline V gene encodes CDR1 KGHDR and CDR2 SFDVKD. The CDR3 consists of 13 residues. V was clipped by 5 bases and J by 1 base, with 7 bases between them. Here the CDR3 DNA reads TGTGCCACCAGTGTGGGGGGGAACACTGAAGCTTTCTTT. It encodes CATSVGGNTEAFF.

This clone was seen at least ten times. This chain uses TRBV19 with TRBJ2-1; 8 positions match TRBD2. Germline V gives CDR1 LNHDA, CDR2 SQIVND (reference sequence). V lost 4 bases to trimming and J lost 4 bases; unmatched junction nucleotides: 0. This CDR3 has 13 amino acids. The CDR3 loop is CASSSGGYNEQFF. CDR3 nucleotides: TGTGCCAGTAGTAGCGGGGGGTACAATGAGCAGTTCTTC.

The chain couples TRBV7-6 to TRBJ2-3, with D tentatively TRBD2 (6 bases). The V end was cut by 3 bases, the J end by 6 bases, with 31 bases between. Germline lookup yields CDR1 SGHVS and CDR2 FNYEAQ. The CDR3 runs to 20 residues. The chain's CDR3 is CASSFTGDLGPKRAGDTQYF. CDR3 bases: TGTGCCAGCAGCTTTACGGGAGATTTGGGGCCGAAGCGGGCGGGGGATACGCAGTATTTT.

This rearrangement joins TRBV6-5 to TRBJ1-1, with unresolved D. Per the germline V gene, CDR1 is MNHEY and CDR2 is SVGAGI. V was clipped by 5 bases and J by 5 bases, with 18 bases between them. The CDR3 runs 15 residues. Here the CDR3 reads CASSREGSRGTEAFF. Here the CDR3 DNA reads TGTGCCAGCAGTCGCGAGGGATCCCGGGGAACTGAAGCTTTCTTT.

The chain couples TRBV9 to TRBJ1-6, with no clear D. Germline V lookup: CDR1 SGDLS, CDR2 YYNGEE. The germline V and J ends were trimmed by 0 bases and 7 bases, with 2 bases remaining between them. The CDR3 length is 12 residues. CDR3: CASSVANSPLHF. The CDR3 nucleotides are TGTGCCAGCAGCGTAGCGAATTCACCCCTCCACTTT.

This chain links TRBV7-7 with TRBJ2-3; D might be TRBD1 (6 bases). Germline V gene data show CDR1 as SSHAT and CDR2 as FNYEAQ (reference sequence). The V gene lost 1 base and the J gene lost 8 bases, with 16 bases spanning the gap. CDR3 size: 15 residues. Here the CDR3 reads CASSLGGRGTGTQYF. CDR3 sequence (DNA): TGTGCCAGCAGCTTAGGCGGCAGGGGAACCGGTACGCAGTATTTT.

The chain uses TRBV29-1 and TRBJ1-3, with D possibly matching TRBD1 (6 bases). V was clipped by 6 bases and J by 3 bases, with 21 bases between them. The CDR3 is made up of 16 amino acids. Germline-derived CDR1 and CDR2 are SQVTM and ANQGSEA. The CDR3 region has the DNA TGCAGCGTCTTTGAAGGGGGATTGGGATTTGGAAACACCATATATTTT. This sequence encodes CSVFEGGLGFGNTIYF.

CDR3 amino acids: CASSNEGFF. Written as DNA, the CDR3 is TGTGCCAGCAGCAACGAGGGGTTCTTC. The rearrangement joins TRBV21-1 to TRBJ2-1; the D call TRBD2 from the table was never checked on the DNA. TRBV21-1 is listed as a pseudogene. The CDR3 contains 9 residues.

The J gene is TRBJ2-7, the V gene TRBV6-2 or TRBV6-3; TRBD1 matches at 8 bases. The germline V gene has CDR1 MNHEY and CDR2 SVGEGT. The CDR3 is 14 amino acids. J lost 3 bases, V lost 5 bases, and 6 bases had no gene match. The CDR3 coding sequence is TGTGCCAGCAGTCGGACAGGGCAGGGCTACGAGCAGTACTTC. Its translation is CASSRTGQGYEQYF.

The chain is built from TRBV6-5 and TRBJ1-2; possibly TRBD1 for D (5 bases). From germline, CDR1 is MNHEY and CDR2 SVGAGI. V lost 6 bases to trimming and J lost 4 bases, with 15 bases between them. The CDR3 loop spans 14 amino acids. CDR3 region: CASRMGTTTYGYTF. CDR3 sequence (DNA): TGTGCCAGCAGGATGGGGACTACAACCTATGGCTACACCTTC.

V is TRBV18 and J is TRBJ1-2, with 10 bases lining up with TRBD1. Germline loops: CDR1 KGHSH, CDR2 LQKENI. Unmatched junction bases numbered 6, after V lost 6 bases and J lost 2 bases. The CDR3 sequence is 15 residues long. The CDR3 sequence is CASSPGQGQNYGYTF. The DNA of the CDR3 is TGTGCCAGCTCGCCGGGACAGGGGCAGAACTATGGCTACACCTTC.

The V gene is TRBV10-1, the J gene TRBJ2-1; perhaps TRBD2 as D (5 bases). The length of the CDR3 is 13 residues. Germline V gives CDR1 WNHNN, CDR2 SYGVQD (reference sequence). Trimming stripped 4 bases from V and 7 bases from J, with 11 bases between. CDR3 DNA: TGCGCCAGCAGTGGTTTAACTAGGAATGAGCAGTTCTTC. Translated, it gives CASSGLTRNEQFF.

J is TRBJ1-1 and V is TRBV28; D is uncertain. CDR3 size: 13 residues. Per germline, CDR1 MDHEN and CDR2 SYDVKM. The CDR3 bases are TGTGCTAAGCACTCACCGGGGAGCACTGAAGCTTTCTTT. As protein: CAKHSPGSTEAFF.

The chain recombines TRBV6-4 with TRBJ1-1; no definite D call. V dropped 4 bases and J dropped 1 base, with 4 bases sitting between them. The CDR3 extends over 12 amino acids. CDR1 MRHNA and CDR2 SNTAGT come from the germline V gene. The CDR3 DNA reads as TGTGCCAGCAGTGTTCAGAACACTGAAGCTTTCTTT. Translated: CASSVQNTEAFF.

Worth noting for this clone: Other DNA sequences of this sample code for an identical CDR3. The gene calls are TRBV12-3 or TRBV12-4 and TRBJ1-1; D is unresolved. The CDR3 is 11 residues long. V lost 5 bases to trimming and J lost 1 base, with 2 bases between them. This chain's CDR3 is CASSRNTEAFF. CDR3 in DNA: TGTGCCAGCAGTCGGAACACTGAAGCTTTCTTT.

DNA of the CDR3: TGCGCCAGCAGCCAAGAAGGTGGGGGGATTTCACCCCTCCACTTT. Its protein product is CASSQEGGGISPLHF. The chain joins TRBV4-3 to TRBJ1-6; tentatively, D is TRBD1 (5 bases). The CDR3 totals 15 residues. CDR1 is LGHNA and CDR2 is YSLEER in the germline V gene. Between the trimmed V and J ends, which lost 0 bases and 9 bases, there was a span of 12 bases.

The gene calls are TRBV10-1 and TRBJ2-7; tentative D call: TRBD1 (5 bases). The CDR3 runs 13 residues. Per the germline V gene, CDR1 is WNHNN and CDR2 is SYGVQD (reference sequence). V was cut by 2 bases and J by 5 bases, with 10 bases left in between. CDR3 sequence (DNA): TGCGCCAGCAGTGAGCGACAGAGCGACGAGCAGTACTTC. It specifies CASSERQSDEQYF.

The chain combines TRBV6-5 with TRBJ2-5; 9 nucleotides align to TRBD1. CDR3 length equals 14 residues. J lost 5 bases, V lost 6 bases, and 7 bases had no gene match. Germline V lookup: CDR1 MNHEY, CDR2 SVGAGI. The CDR3, as DNA: TGTGCCAGCAGCCGGGGACAGGGACAGGAGACCCAGTACTTC. Amino acids: CASSRGQGQETQYF.